Shown below are 25 T cell receptor beta chains from a single sample sequenced in a study of T cell repertoires in cytomegalovirus infection. TCRdb reprocessed the reads via MiXCR and lists one record per CDR3 protein. The sample holds 300,000 to 400,000 distinct CDR3 sequences; over 7.5% are singletons and the top ten take around 4.5%. Sequenced input: PBMCs. Receptors were obtained from a human donor in good health (CMV status not recorded). Some clones in this sample may be carry-over from other donors' samples.

This clonotype was seen at least ten times. This sequence joins TRBV7-2 and TRBJ2-7, with unresolved D. In germline, CDR1 is SGHTA, CDR2 FQGNSA. The CDR3 sequence is 13 residues long. V lost 5 bases and J 5 bases, leaving 13 bases between the germline ends. CDR3 loop: CASSPMPVHEQYF. The CDR3 DNA follows: TGTGCCAGCAGCCCCATGCCCGTCCACGAGCAGTACTTC.

In DNA, the CDR3 is TGTGCCAGCAGGGATCCGGGACTGGACTACGAGCAGTACTTC. Protein sequence: CASRDPGLDYEQYF. The chain carries TRBV28 and TRBJ2-7; D is possibly TRBD2 (6 bases). CDR1 and CDR2 from the germline V gene are MDHEN and SYDVKM. The CDR3 is 14 amino acids. The germline V and J ends were trimmed by 6 bases and 3 bases, with 15 bases remaining between them.

The sample holds many counts of this clonotype. DNA for the CDR3: TGTGCCAGCAGTTTAGCGGGGGGCCTTCGAGAGCAGTTCTTC. Translation: CASSLAGGLREQFF. V and J are TRBV12-3 or TRBV12-4 and TRBJ2-1; D tentatively reads TRBD1 or TRBD2 (6 bases each). The ends were cut back, 0 bases at V and 10 bases at J, with 13 bases in the middle. CDR3 size: 14 residues.

In this sample, this clonotype turned up many times. The CDR3 DNA follows: TGTGCCAGCAGCCAAACAGGCGGGGCTGCCTTGAACACTGAAGCTTTCTTT. Its translation: CASSQTGGAALNTEAFF. This chain connects TRBV7-2 to TRBJ1-1; maybe TRBD1 (5 bases). The CDR3 consists of 17 residues. CDR1 is SGHTA, CDR2 FQGNSA, per germline. Deletions cut 5 bases from V and 0 bases from J, with 19 bases between. The full variable domain, completed using reference TRBV7-2 and TRBJ1-1, is GAGVSQSPSNKVTEKGKDVELRCDPISGHTALYWYRQSLGQGLEFLIYFQGNSAPDKSGLPSDRFSAERTGGSVSTLTIQRTQQEDSAVYLCASSQTGGAALNTEAFFGQGTRLTVV.

V gene TRBV19 combines with J gene TRBJ2-2; 7 bases align to TRBD1. The V gene end was trimmed by 7 bases and the J gene end by 5 bases; junction bases not matched to a gene: 10. The CDR3 has 15 amino acids. Per germline, CDR1 LNHDA and CDR2 SQIVND (reference sequence). CDR3 in DNA: TGTGCCAGTACTGCAGACAGGGTGCGAACCGGGGAGCTGTTTTTT. Protein product: CASTADRVRTGELFF. Based on the CDR3 plus reference TRBV19 and TRBJ2-2, the full variable domain is DGGITQSPKYLFRKEGQNVTLSCEQNLNHDAMYWYRQDPGQGLRLIYYSQIVNDFQKGDIAEGYSVSREKKESFPLTVTSAQKNPTAFYLCASTADRVRTGELFFGEGSRLTVL.

This clonotype was detected only a few times. The V gene is TRBV25-1, the J gene TRBJ1-6; D remains ambiguous. Germline CDR1 reads MGHDK; CDR2 reads SYGVNS. Between the trimmed V and J ends, which lost 6 bases and 7 bases, there was a span of 7 bases. The CDR3 extends over 12 amino acids. The CDR3 reads CASRLQNSPLHF. For the CDR3, the DNA is TGTGCCAGCAGGCTACAGAATTCACCCCTCCACTTT.

This clonotype has just a few counts. This chain connects TRBV4-2 to TRBJ2-3; TRBD2 matches 13 bases. The CDR3 runs to 19 residues. The V gene end was trimmed by 4 bases and the J gene end by 3 bases; junction bases not matched to a gene: 13. Germline CDR1 and CDR2: LGHNA and YNFKEQ. CDR3 nucleotides: TGTGCCAGCAGCCTCCAGGCCTGGACTAGCGGGGGTTCGACAGATACGCAGTATTTT. This codes for CASSLQAWTSGGSTDTQYF.

This clonotype was observed a few times. The rearrangement uses TRBV7-8 and TRBJ2-4, with a weak D call TRBD2 (6 bases). Germline lookup yields CDR1 SGHVS and CDR2 FQNEAQ. V was pared by 4 bases and J by 2 bases, with 12 bases between. The CDR3 has 15 residues. The chain's CDR3 is CASSSPGRTKNIQYF. In DNA, the CDR3 is TGTGCCAGCAGCTCCCCCGGGAGAACCAAAAACATTCAGTACTTC.

This clonotype came up many times. The chain is built from TRBV7-9 and TRBJ2-7, with a possible D match to TRBD2 (6 bases). From germline, CDR1 is SEHNR and CDR2 FQNEAQ (reference sequence). The CDR3 has 15 residues. Trimming stripped 5 bases from V and 6 bases from J, with 20 bases between. DNA of the CDR3: TGTGCCAGCAGCCTCCTAGCGTCGGGACTCGGCGAGCAGTACTTC. Its translation: CASSLLASGLGEQYF.

This chain connects TRBV14 to TRBJ1-4, with 8 bases matching TRBD1. The CDR3 is 13 residues long. CDR1 and CDR2 from the germline V gene are SGHDN and FVKESK. V trimming: 4 bases; J trimming: 10 bases; junction bases outside the gene matches: 5. The CDR3 loop is CASSPGGAGKLFF. The DNA of the CDR3 is TGTGCCAGCAGCCCAGGGGGCGCGGGAAAACTGTTTTTT.

This clonotype was counted between two and nine times. This chain connects TRBV28 to TRBJ2-1, with D hard to call. CDR3 size: 13 residues. The V gene's germline CDR1 is MDHEN and CDR2 SYDVKM. Trimming took 8 bases from V and 7 from J, leaving 15 bases between them. This chain's CDR3 is CASRWRRENEQFF. The CDR3 bases are TGTGCCAGCCGCTGGCGGCGCGAAAATGAGCAGTTCTTC.

V gene TRBV7-3 combines with J gene TRBJ1-5, with a possible D match to TRBD1 (5 bases). The CDR3 contains 13 residues. V lost 5 bases and J lost 10, with 15 bases in between. In germline, CDR1 is SGHTA, CDR2 FQGTGA. The DNA of the CDR3 is TGTGCCAGCAGCCGGGACGGCGGAAAACCCCAGCATTTT. Protein sequence: CASSRDGGKPQHF.

The V and J genes are TRBV20-1 and TRBJ2-7, with TRBD2 as a possible D gene (6 bases). Per germline, CDR1 DFQATT and CDR2 SNEGSKA (reference sequence). V gave up 4 bases and J gave up 4 bases, with 14 bases separating them. The CDR3 is made up of 13 amino acids. The CDR3 DNA reads TGCAGTGCTAATACTAGCTCCCTTTACGAGCAGTACTTC. Residues: CSANTSSLYEQYF.

The chain carries TRBV7-2 and TRBJ2-5; TRBD2 matches 12 bases. In germline, CDR1 is SGHTA, CDR2 FQGNSA. The ends lost 5 bases at V and 5 bases at J; junction bases unmatched: 9. The CDR3 totals 16 residues. The CDR3 DNA reads as TGTGCCAGCAGCCGGGGGAGTCTAGCGGGGGGGGAGACCCAGTACTTC. Protein product: CASSRGSLAGGETQYF.

In its sample, this clonotype was seen many times. The V gene is TRBV7-2, the J gene TRBJ1-5; a possible D gene is TRBD1 (5 bases). The germline V gene has CDR1 SGHTA and CDR2 FQGNSA. The CDR3 is made up of 15 amino acids. V was shortened by 1 base and J by 2 bases, with 9 bases between the two germline ends. CDR3 amino acids: CASSLDPRGNQPQHF. The CDR3 DNA reads as TGTGCCAGCAGCTTAGACCCCAGGGGCAATCAGCCCCAGCATTTT.

At least ten counts were recorded for this clonotype. The chain combines TRBV6-1 with TRBJ1-2; 11 nucleotides align to TRBD1. Trimming at V came to 5 bases and at J to 8 bases, leaving 7 bases not matched to a gene. Germline V gene lookup returns CDR1 MNHNS and CDR2 SASEGT. The CDR3 is made up of 14 amino acids. CDR3 residues: CASSSGQGAKGYTF. The DNA of the CDR3 is TGTGCCAGCAGTTCTGGACAGGGGGCTAAAGGCTACACCTTC.

The CDR3 nucleotides read TGTGCCAGCAGCCAAGCGGGGCCAAGTACCGGGGAGCTGTTTTTT. The encoded protein is CASSQAGPSTGELFF. The rearrangement uses TRBV3-1 and TRBJ2-2; D may be TRBD1 or TRBD2 (5 bases each). The V end lost 1 base, the J end lost 5 bases, and 11 bases lay between the germline ends. CDR3 size: 15 residues. The germline CDR1 and CDR2 sequences are LGHDT and YNNKEL (reference sequence).

The rearrangement links TRBV4-2 to TRBJ1-2; tentative D call: TRBD1 (6 bases). The germline V gene encodes CDR1 LGHNA and CDR2 YNFKEQ. V was shortened by 0 bases and J by 2 bases, with 10 bases between the two germline ends. The CDR3 is 15 amino acids. CDR3 protein: CASSQDPGVNYGYTF. The CDR3 DNA follows: TGTGCCAGCAGCCAAGATCCAGGGGTGAACTATGGCTACACCTTC.

This clonotype was observed many times. This sequence joins TRBV30 and TRBJ2-2; 9 nucleotides agree with TRBD1. Germline V CDR1 and CDR2: GTSNPN, SVGIG (reference sequence). J gave up 2 bases and V 6 bases, and 7 bases lay outside the gene matches. The CDR3 is 15 residues long. The CDR3 nucleotides are TGTGCCTGTAATCCGGGACAGGGAAACACCGGGGAGCTGTTTTTT. It translates to CACNPGQGNTGELFF.

This clonotype came up a few times. CDR3 nucleotide sequence: TGTGCCAGCAGCCAAGATCTAGACGACGGACTGTTTTTT. Translating gives CASSQDLDDGLFF. The genes are TRBV4-2 and TRBJ1-4, with no clear D. Trimming removed 0 bases from V and 13 bases from J, with 12 bases in between. The germline V gene encodes CDR1 LGHNA and CDR2 YNFKEQ. The CDR3 totals 13 residues.

This clonotype turned up a few times. This chain links TRBV7-4 with TRBJ1-5, with 9 bases that match TRBD1. This CDR3 comprises 14 residues. Per germline, CDR1 SGHVT and CDR2 SQSDAQ. J was trimmed by 6 bases and V by 5 bases; bases with no gene match: 5. CDR3 region: CASSVTGGSQPQHF. The CDR3 bases are TGTGCCAGCAGCGTAACAGGGGGCAGTCAGCCCCAGCATTTT.

This chain joins TRBV7-2 and TRBJ1-2; D might be TRBD1 (6 bases). Trimming pared 3 bases from V and 4 bases from J, leaving 12 bases between. This CDR3 has 14 residues. Germline V gene sequence: CDR1 SGHTA, CDR2 FQGNSA. CDR3 protein: CASSFNRAGYGYTF. As DNA, the CDR3 is TGTGCCAGCAGCTTCAACAGGGCTGGCTATGGCTACACCTTC.

The V call is TRBV5-1, the J call TRBJ1-6; 8 nucleotides agree with TRBD1. Trimming removed 3 bases from V and 9 bases from J; junction bases left unmatched: 11. Germline lookup yields CDR1 SGHRS and CDR2 YFSETQ. The length of the CDR3 is 16 residues. CDR3 sequence: CASSSLARGQGSPLHF. The CDR3 region has the DNA TGCGCCAGCAGCTCCCTCGCCAGGGGGCAAGGTTCACCCCTCCACTTT.

The table lists this clonotype with a few counts. The genes are TRBV12-3 or TRBV12-4 and TRBJ2-3, with 7 nucleotides matching TRBD1. V was pared by 6 bases and J by 4 bases, with 13 bases of the junction left unmatched. CDR3 length equals 16 residues. The CDR3 DNA follows: TGTGCCAGCAGACTGAGGGGGCAGTTAAGCTCAGATACGCAGTATTTT. This sequence encodes CASRLRGQLSSDTQYF.

The rearrangement links TRBV7-6 to TRBJ2-5; D uncertain. CDR3 length equals 13 residues. Germline V gene lookup returns CDR1 SGHVS and CDR2 FNYEAQ. V was cut by 8 bases and J by 5 bases, with 15 bases left in between. The CDR3 DNA reads as TGTGCCAGCTTAACCCCAGGCCTGGAGACCCAGTACTTC. It translates to CASLTPGLETQYF.